One sample yielded the 26 T cell receptor beta chains listed below, sequenced in a study of blood T cell repertoires in COVID-19. TCRdb's table, derived via immunoSEQ multiplex PCR, lists solely in-frame clones and lacks some. There are 140,000 or so clones in the sample; 85% to 90% occur only once, and 2.5% to 3.5% lies in the top ten. Sequencing was performed on peripheral blood. Source of these receptors: a woman between 55 and 75 years old with active COVID-19.

This chain connects TRBV24-1 to TRBJ2-3; TRBD2 agrees at 14 bases. The CDR3 length is 16 residues. V lost 4 bases, J lost 4 bases, and 3 bases stayed unmatched. Germline CDR1 is KGHDR and CDR2 is SFDVKD. The CDR3 DNA reads TGTGCCACCAGTGAGGGGACTAGCGGGAGCTCAGATACGCAGTATTTT. As protein: CATSEGTSGSSDTQYF.

The V gene is TRBV11-3, the J gene TRBJ2-7; a weak D match, TRBD2 (5 bases). Germline V CDR1 and CDR2: SGHNT, YENEEA. This CDR3 spans 14 amino acids. The ends were cut back, 3 bases at V and 3 bases at J, with 12 bases in the middle. CDR3 amino acids: CASSLSGFDYEQYF. The CDR3 bases are TGTGCCAGCAGCTTGTCGGGGTTTGACTACGAGCAGTACTTC.

The J gene is TRBJ2-3, the V gene TRBV5-1; D possibly corresponds to TRBD1 (5 bases). Germline CDR1 SGHRS, CDR2 YFSETQ. The CDR3 totals 13 residues. Trimming took off 4 bases at V and 6 bases at J, with 12 bases between the two ends. CDR3 nucleotide sequence: TGCGCCAGCAGCCCGGCAGGGCGTGATACGCAGTATTTT. Protein product: CASSPAGRDTQYF.

This clone was counted once. The chain combines TRBV6-5 with TRBJ1-1; 7 nucleotides align to TRBD1. The CDR3 runs to 14 residues. V was pared by 6 bases and J by 0 bases, with 4 bases of the junction left unmatched. CDR1 and CDR2 (germline): MNHEY, SVGAGI. CDR3 sequence (DNA): TGTGCCAGCAGCCCGGGACAGTTGAACACTGAAGCTTTCTTT. This translates into CASSPGQLNTEAFF.

This rearrangement joins TRBV10-3 to TRBJ2-3, with D hard to call. Germline assignment: CDR1 ENHRY and CDR2 SYGVKD. The CDR3 is made up of 12 amino acids. The germline V and J ends were trimmed by 6 bases and 5 bases, with 9 bases remaining between them. Here the CDR3 reads CAISLREDTQYF. CDR3 DNA sequence: TGTGCCATCAGCTTGAGAGAAGATACGCAGTATTTT.

The chain is built from TRBV2 and TRBJ2-3; possible D gene TRBD2, 6 bases. Trimming left V 6 bases short and J 3 bases short, with 16 bases between. Germline CDR1 SNHLY, CDR2 FYNNEI. The CDR3 length is 15 residues. The CDR3 sequence is CASRTLGGRTDTQYF. The CDR3 DNA follows: TGTGCCAGCAGAACCTTGGGGGGTAGGACAGATACGCAGTATTTT. Combining the CDR3 with reference TRBV2 and TRBJ2-3 gives the whole variable domain EPEVTQTPSHQVTQMGQEVILRCVPISNHLYFYWYRQILGQKVEFLVSFYNNEISEKSEIFDDQFSVERPDGSNFTLKIRSTKLEDSAMYFCASRTLGGRTDTQYFGPGTRLTVL.

The chain couples TRBV10-3 to TRBJ2-7, with 10 bases identical to TRBD2. Germline lookup yields CDR1 ENHRY and CDR2 SYGVKD. The CDR3 sequence is 20 residues long. After removal of 4 bases from V and 0 bases from J, the junction contained 18 bases not matched to a gene. The CDR3 DNA reads as TGTGCCATCAGTGGGGGACTCGGATCTAAAGCGGGAGGGAGCTCCTACGAGCAGTACTTC. Its translation is CAISGGLGSKAGGSSYEQYF.

The chain joins TRBV12-3 or TRBV12-4 to TRBJ2-3; no firm D call. The CDR3 extends over 12 amino acids. Between the trimmed V and J ends, which lost 8 bases and 3 bases, there was a span of 9 bases. CDR3 coding DNA: TGTGCCAGCTCCGAGGTAACAGATACGCAGTATTTT. Its translation is CASSEVTDTQYF.

This chain connects TRBV28 to TRBJ2-5, with D possibly being TRBD2 (5 bases). The J call is uncertain, as TRBJ2-7 better fits the DNA end. The CDR3 is 16 amino acids. Germline CDR1 is MDHEN and CDR2 is SYDVKM. The CDR3 protein is CASSGILRRRGYEQYF. The CDR3 DNA follows: TGTGCCAGCAGTGGGATTCTCAGGAGGCGAGGCTACGAGCAGTACTTC.

The V gene is TRBV6-2 or TRBV6-3, the J gene TRBJ2-6; 9 bases are shared with TRBD2. The germline V gene encodes CDR1 MNHEY and CDR2 SVGEGT. This CDR3 has 19 amino acids. V was clipped by 4 bases and J by 0 bases; unmatched bases: 10. CDR3 sequence (DNA): TGTGCCAGCAGTTTTCATCCGGGACTAGCCTACTCTGGGGCCAACGTCCTGACTTTC. Amino acids: CASSFHPGLAYSGANVLTF.

The chain couples TRBV6-1 to TRBJ1-1; D is perhaps TRBD1 (6 bases). V was shortened by 2 bases and J by 8 bases, with 12 bases between the two germline ends. There are 13 residues in the CDR3. Germline loops: CDR1 MNHNS, CDR2 SASEGT. DNA of the CDR3: TGTGCCAGCAGTGAAAACAGGGCGGGCGAAGCTTTCTTT. This gives the protein CASSENRAGEAFF.

J is TRBJ2-2 and V is TRBV28; D gene unclear. Deletions cut 7 bases from V and 2 bases from J, with 8 bases between. This CDR3 contains 13 residues. Germline CDR1 is MDHEN and CDR2 is SYDVKM. The CDR3 region is CASTHSNTGELFF. For the CDR3, the DNA is TGTGCCAGCACCCATTCCAACACCGGGGAGCTGTTTTTT. The complete variable domain, with remaining parts taken from reference TRBV28 and TRBJ2-2, reads DVKVTQSSRYLVKRTGEKVFLECVQDMDHENMFWYRQDPGLGLRLIYFSYDVKMKEKGDIPEGYSVSREKKERFSLILESASTNQTSMYLCASTHSNTGELFFGEGSRLTVL.

This chain connects TRBV28 to TRBJ1-4; 7 bases map to TRBD1. Germline CDR1 is MDHEN and CDR2 is SYDVKM. Trimming took 4 bases from V and 2 from J; bases not matched to a gene: 7. This CDR3 is 16 amino acids long. The CDR3: CASSWSQGVTNEKLFF. The CDR3 nucleotides are TGTGCCAGCAGTTGGAGTCAGGGGGTGACTAATGAAAAACTGTTTTTT.

V and J are TRBV9 and TRBJ2-3, with TRBD1 matching 8 bases. Germline V gene sequence: CDR1 SGDLS, CDR2 YYNGEE. J lost 1 base, V lost 4 bases, and 11 bases had no gene match. The CDR3 is 17 amino acids. CDR3 loop: CASSTRQGPNGTDTQYF. As DNA, the CDR3 is TGTGCCAGCAGCACCCGACAGGGGCCGAATGGCACAGATACGCAGTATTTT.

V and J are TRBV6-2 or TRBV6-3 and TRBJ2-7; 10 bases agree with TRBD2. Trimming cost V 5 bases and J 7 bases; bases outside gene matches: 5. CDR1 and CDR2 (germline): MNHEY, SVGEGT. The CDR3 spans 13 residues. CDR3 sequence reads: CASSALAGVEQYF. The DNA of the CDR3 is TGTGCCAGCAGTGCGCTAGCGGGAGTTGAGCAGTACTTC.

This chain links TRBV28 with TRBJ2-7; unclear D gene. Trimming pared 3 bases from V and 0 bases from J, leaving 21 bases between. This CDR3 spans 18 amino acids. Germline values: CDR1 MDHEN, CDR2 SYDVKM. CDR3 loop: CASSFLFLPIISSYEQYF. CDR3 sequence (DNA): TGTGCCAGCAGTTTTTTATTCCTGCCGATCATTAGCTCCTACGAGCAGTACTTC.

This chain links TRBV2 with TRBJ2-5, with 7 bases lining up with TRBD1. There are 11 residues in the CDR3. Trimming at V came to 8 bases and at J to 7 bases, leaving 4 bases not matched to a gene. CDR1 and CDR2 from the germline V gene are SNHLY and FYNNEI. This chain's CDR3 is CASRQGVTQYF. CDR3 nucleotides: TGTGCCAGCCGACAGGGTGTGACCCAGTACTTC.

J is TRBJ1-1 and V is TRBV7-2, with D possibly TRBD1 on 6 matching bases. V lost 4 bases and J lost 8, with 14 bases in between. The germline gives CDR1 SGHTA, CDR2 FQGNSA. The CDR3 totals 13 residues. In nucleotides, the CDR3 is TGTGCCAGCAGCTCCGGGACAACTACAGAAGCTTTCTTT. Amino acid sequence: CASSSGTTTEAFF. Full variable domain (outside the CDR3, taken from reference TRBV7-2 and TRBJ1-1): GAGVSQSPSNKVTEKGKDVELRCDPISGHTALYWYRQSLGQGLEFLIYFQGNSAPDKSGLPSDRFSAERTGGSVSTLTIQRTQQEDSAVYLCASSSGTTTEAFFGQGTRLTVV.

The rearrangement links TRBV7-9 to TRBJ2-7; TRBD2 might be the D (5 bases). The CDR3 consists of 13 residues. Germline V lookup: CDR1 SEHNR, CDR2 FQNEAQ (reference sequence). Between the trimmed V and J ends, which lost 5 bases and 2 bases, there was a span of 10 bases. In nucleotides, the CDR3 is TGTGCCAGCAGCCTCCCCGGGACCTACGAGCAGTACTTC. Translation gives CASSLPGTYEQYF. The variable domain in full, with the rest retrieved from reference TRBV7-9 and TRBJ2-7, is DTGVSQNPRHKITKRGQNVTFRCDPISEHNRLYWYRQTLGQGPEFLTYFQNEAQLEKSRLLSDRFSAERPKGSFSTLEIQRTEQGDSAMYLCASSLPGTYEQYFGPGTRLTVT.

This sequence joins TRBV6-5 and TRBJ2-7; 10 nucleotides agree with TRBD2. The J segment lost 4 bases and the V segment lost 5 bases, leaving 5 bases of the junction unmatched. Germline V CDR1 and CDR2: MNHEY, SVGAGI. The length of the CDR3 is 14 residues. CDR3 sequence reads: CASSTAGGRYEQYF. For the CDR3, the DNA is TGTGCCAGCAGTACAGCGGGAGGGCGGTACGAGCAGTACTTC.

This clone turned up a few times. J is TRBJ1-5 and V is TRBV6-2 or TRBV6-3; 7 nucleotides align to TRBD1. The CDR3 is 15 amino acids. CDR1 MNHEY and CDR2 SVGEGT come from the germline V gene. Losses at the gene ends were 2 bases for V and 6 bases for J; bases not matched to a gene: 7. CDR3 coding DNA: TGTGCCAGCAGTTACGACAGGGATGCAGTTCAGCCCCAGCATTTT. This sequence encodes CASSYDRDAVQPQHF.

The chain couples TRBV7-8 to TRBJ2-1; 7 positions agree with TRBD2. The CDR3 length is 16 residues. CDR1 is SGHVS, CDR2 FQNEAQ, per germline. With 4 bases clipped from V and 7 bases from J, the junction kept 13 bases outside the gene matches. The CDR3 region has the DNA TGTGCCAGCAGCTCCCGACCGGGGGGAGGAGGTAATGAGCAGTTCTTC. It is translated as CASSSRPGGGGNEQFF.

CDR3 residues: CSVWETVPGLAGNNEQFF. The CDR3, as DNA: TGCAGCGTGTGGGAAACAGTCCCGGGACTAGCGGGAAACAATGAGCAGTTCTTC. This chain uses TRBV29-1 with TRBJ2-1, with TRBD2 matching over 13 bases. This CDR3 has 18 amino acids. Per the germline V gene, CDR1 is SQVTM and CDR2 is ANQGSEA. With 6 bases clipped from V and 5 bases from J, the junction kept 16 bases outside the gene matches.

The gene calls are TRBV2 and TRBJ1-5; D perhaps matches TRBD1 (6 bases). This CDR3 has 12 residues. From germline, CDR1 is SNHLY and CDR2 FYNNEI. With 4 bases removed from V and 8 bases from J, the gap between germline ends came to 9 bases. CDR3 region: CASSGYREPQHF. CDR3 DNA sequence: TGTGCCAGCAGTGGGTACAGGGAGCCCCAGCATTTT. The entire variable domain, with the rest obtained from reference TRBV2 and TRBJ1-5, is as follows: EPEVTQTPSHQVTQMGQEVILRCVPISNHLYFYWYRQILGQKVEFLVSFYNNEISEKSEIFDDQFSVERPDGSNFTLKIRSTKLEDSAMYFCASSGYREPQHFGDGTRLSIL.

This chain connects TRBV7-9 to TRBJ2-5; D call uncertain. CDR3 length: 12 amino acids. V was clipped by 5 bases and J by 5 bases, with 9 bases between them. Germline CDR1 SEHNR, CDR2 FQNEAQ (reference sequence). The CDR3 nucleotides are TGTGCCAGCAGCCTCAACCGGGAGACCCAGTACTTC. Its protein product is CASSLNRETQYF.

This chain connects TRBV19 to TRBJ2-3; TRBD2 might be the D (7 bases). The V gene's germline CDR1 is LNHDA and CDR2 SQIVND (reference sequence). The CDR3 is 23 residues long. The V end was cut by 0 bases, the J end by 0 bases, with 31 bases between. The CDR3, as DNA: TGTGCCAGTAGTATAGATCACCGCAGACAGGCAAAGATTAGCGGGTCCAGCACAGATACGCAGTATTTT. It is translated as CASSIDHRRQAKISGSSTDTQYF. Complete variable domain (other parts from reference TRBV19 and TRBJ2-3): DGGITQSPKYLFRKEGQNVTLSCEQNLNHDAMYWYRQDPGQGLRLIYYSQIVNDFQKGDIAEGYSVSREKKESFPLTVTSAQKNPTAFYLCASSIDHRRQAKISGSSTDTQYFGPGTRLTVL.